One sample yielded the 27 T cell receptor beta chains listed below, sequenced in a study of T cells in localized non-small cell lung cancer (dated by TCRdb to about 2020). Library preparation was by the immunoSEQ multiplex PCR assay. TCRdb holds this immuneACCESS table with in-frame rearrangements only. Some clones are missing; in checked studies, unresolved V genes explain under half, and the rest has no known cause. The sample table holds some 19,000 clones, of which approximately 84% were seen once. The ten largest account for about 2.3% of the sample. The material sequenced was peripheral blood, taken before any cancer treatment. The receptors stem from a man between 40 and 70 years old with stage I lung adenocarcinoma.

The sample holds a few counts of this clone. The rearrangement links TRBV19 to TRBJ2-7, with D tentatively TRBD1 (7 bases). The CDR3 loop spans 14 amino acids. Germline V CDR1 and CDR2: LNHDA, SQIVND (reference sequence). V was shortened by 5 bases and J by 5 bases, with 16 bases between the two germline ends. The CDR3 DNA sequence: TGTGCCAGTAGTCTCCAGACAGGGAGGCACGAGCAGTACTTC. This sequence encodes CASSLQTGRHEQYF.

The chain links TRBV2 to TRBJ2-2; D is unclear. The germline gives CDR1 SNHLY, CDR2 FYNNEI. There are 11 residues in the CDR3. V was trimmed by 3 bases and J by 6 bases, leaving 2 bases between them. In nucleotides, the CDR3 is TGTGCCAGCAGTGATCCCGGGGAGCTGTTTTTT. It codes for CASSDPGELFF.

The rearrangement joins TRBV19 to TRBJ2-1; D gene ambiguous. V lost 5 bases to trimming and J lost 6 bases, with 23 bases between them. The germline gives CDR1 LNHDA, CDR2 SQIVND (reference sequence). The CDR3 contains 17 residues. This CDR3 reads CASSPPAASSHSNEQFF. The CDR3 bases are TGTGCCAGTAGTCCTCCGGCGGCCTCAAGCCACTCCAATGAGCAGTTCTTC.

The rearrangement uses TRBV28 and TRBJ1-2; TRBD1 agrees at 7 bases. The CDR3 length is 14 residues. Unmatched junction bases numbered 6, after V lost 6 bases and J lost 2 bases. Germline V gives CDR1 MDHEN, CDR2 SYDVKM. The CDR3 nucleotides read TGTGCCAGCAGGTCAGGGGGTTCGAACTATGGCTACACCTTC. It codes for CASRSGGSNYGYTF.

The gene calls are TRBV10-3 and TRBJ2-7; D is unclear. This CDR3 is 12 amino acids long. V was trimmed by 1 base and J by 7 bases, leaving 8 bases between them. Germline V CDR1 and CDR2: ENHRY, SYGVKD. The CDR3, as DNA: TGTGCCATCAGTGAGTACAGTCAGGAGCAGTACTTC. Its translation is CAISEYSQEQYF.

The chain links TRBV7-6 to TRBJ2-1; 9 bases line up with TRBD1. CDR1 is SGHVS, CDR2 FNYEAQ, per germline. V was pared by 5 bases and J by 4 bases, with 6 bases of the junction left unmatched. CDR3 length: 15 residues. The CDR3 here is CASSPTGGGYNEQFF. In DNA, the CDR3 is TGTGCCAGCAGCCCGACAGGGGGGGGATACAATGAGCAGTTCTTC.

The chain has TRBV29-1 and TRBJ2-2, with 7 bases identical to TRBD2. Germline assignment: CDR1 SQVTM and CDR2 ANQGSEA. The CDR3 totals 16 residues. Unmatched junction bases numbered 11, after V lost 1 base and J lost 6 bases. Written as DNA, the CDR3 is TGCAGCGTTGAAGGGACCAGCGGGAAGTTTGCCGGGGAGCTGTTTTTT. Its protein is CSVEGTSGKFAGELFF.

The chain is built from TRBV7-2 and TRBJ2-7; D is perhaps TRBD2 (5 bases). The CDR3 length is 13 residues. With 8 bases removed from V and 7 bases from J, the gap between germline ends came to 18 bases. The germline CDR1 and CDR2 sequences are SGHTA and FQGNSA. CDR3 residues: CASEGFRGREQYF. The CDR3 nucleotides read TGTGCCAGCGAAGGCTTTCGAGGGAGAGAGCAGTACTTC.

J is TRBJ2-3 and V is TRBV29-1; D unresolved. Germline V CDR1 and CDR2: SQVTM, ANQGSEA. The CDR3 loop spans 13 amino acids. With 7 bases removed from V and 0 bases from J, the gap between germline ends came to 11 bases. The CDR3, as DNA: TGCAGCGGATGGAGCGTTAGCACAGATACGCAGTATTTT. Amino acids: CSGWSVSTDTQYF.

V gene TRBV6-1 combines with J gene TRBJ2-5; D is ambiguous. The V end lost 0 bases, the J end lost 7 bases, and 9 bases lay between the germline ends. Germline-derived CDR1 and CDR2 are MNHNS and SASEGT. The CDR3 is made up of 13 amino acids. CDR3 protein: CASSEAIPGTQYF. The CDR3 DNA follows: TGTGCCAGCAGTGAAGCCATCCCTGGGACCCAGTACTTC.

This chain connects TRBV28 to TRBJ2-3, with TRBD2 as a possible D gene (6 bases). In germline, CDR1 is MDHEN, CDR2 SYDVKM. The V gene lost 4 bases and the J gene lost 3 bases, with 17 bases spanning the gap. The CDR3 has 16 amino acids. The CDR3 is CASSSPGEKMTDTQYF. As DNA, the CDR3 is TGTGCCAGCAGTTCTCCGGGGGAGAAAATGACAGATACGCAGTATTTT.

The rearrangement uses TRBV18 and TRBJ1-4, with a weak D call TRBD1 (5 bases). Trimming took 3 bases from V and 8 from J, leaving 19 bases between them. In germline, CDR1 is KGHSH, CDR2 LQKENI. The CDR3 is 16 residues long. DNA of the CDR3: TGTGCCAGCTCACCTCTACGGGACGCGGTCGGCGAAAAACTGTTTTTT. Its protein is CASSPLRDAVGEKLFF.

In this sample, this clone turned up once. The rearrangement links TRBV5-4 to TRBJ2-2; 9 nucleotides agree with TRBD1. CDR3 length: 15 amino acids. Per the germline V gene, CDR1 is SGHNT and CDR2 is YYREEE (reference sequence). V lost 2 bases, J lost 5 bases, and 4 bases stayed unmatched. The chain's CDR3 is CASSFGQGRTGELFF. The CDR3 DNA is TGTGCCAGCAGCTTCGGACAGGGGCGGACCGGGGAGCTGTTTTTT.

V usage is TRBV5-1 and J usage is TRBJ2-3; D might be TRBD1 (5 bases). From germline, CDR1 is SGHRS and CDR2 YFSETQ. The CDR3 totals 14 residues. The V gene lost 3 bases and the J gene lost 5 bases, with 13 bases spanning the gap. The CDR3 region has the DNA TGCGCCAGCAGCTCGAACAGGATGGGAGATACGCAGTATTTT. It codes for CASSSNRMGDTQYF.

J is TRBJ2-5 and V is TRBV5-1, with TRBD2 identical over 13 bases. Germline lookup yields CDR1 SGHRS and CDR2 YFSETQ. J lost 3 bases, V lost 4 bases, and 12 bases had no gene match. The CDR3 has 18 amino acids. The DNA of the CDR3 is TGCGCCAGCAGCCCCACCCCTGCCGGGACTAGCGGGGAAGAGACCCAGTACTTC. Its protein product is CASSPTPAGTSGEETQYF.

The count of this clone is one. V and J are TRBV4-3 and TRBJ2-4; maybe TRBD2 (6 bases). Trimming shortened V by 0 bases and J by 7 bases, and 13 bases separated the two germline ends. Germline CDR1 reads LGHNA; CDR2 reads YSLEER. The CDR3 is 15 residues long. The CDR3 reads CASSQDRRGSNIQYF. The DNA for the CDR3 is TGCGCCAGCAGCCAAGATCGGAGGGGATCGAACATTCAGTACTTC.

This rearrangement joins TRBV9 to TRBJ2-2; no definite D call. The CDR3 has 12 residues. CDR1 is SGDLS and CDR2 is YYNGEE in the germline V gene. V dropped 0 bases and J dropped 7 bases, with 4 bases sitting between them. The CDR3 protein is CASSVVFGELFF. The CDR3 bases are TGTGCCAGCAGCGTAGTTTTCGGGGAGCTGTTTTTT.

The V call is TRBV27, the J call TRBJ1-2, with 8 nucleotides matching TRBD1. The CDR3 sequence is 14 residues long. Trimming removed 3 bases from V and 3 bases from J; junction bases left unmatched: 3. Germline CDR1 is MNHEY and CDR2 is SMNVEV (reference sequence). Here the CDR3 DNA reads TGTGCCAGCAGTTTCACGGGACAGGACTATGGCTACACCTTC. It translates to CASSFTGQDYGYTF.

V gene TRBV6-1 combines with J gene TRBJ2-5, with D perhaps matching TRBD2 (6 bases). The V end lost 6 bases, the J end lost 0 bases, and 14 bases lay between the germline ends. The CDR3 has 15 amino acids. Germline lookup yields CDR1 MNHNS and CDR2 SASEGT. The CDR3, as DNA: TGTGCCAGCAGGGGCAGCCCGGGGGACCAAGAGACCCAGTACTTC. It codes for CASRGSPGDQETQYF.

The J gene is TRBJ2-3, the V gene TRBV7-9; D ambiguous. V dropped 4 bases and J dropped 6 bases, with 14 bases sitting between them. The V gene's germline CDR1 is SEHNR and CDR2 FQNEAQ (reference sequence). The CDR3 loop spans 14 amino acids. CDR3 residues: CASSSSGYVDTQYF. The CDR3 DNA reads TGTGCCAGCAGCTCGTCTGGCTACGTGGATACGCAGTATTTT. Using reference TRBV7-9 and TRBJ2-3 for the parts outside the CDR3, the full variable domain is DTGVSQNPRHKITKRGQNVTFRCDPISEHNRLYWYRQTLGQGPEFLTYFQNEAQLEKSRLLSDRFSAERPKGSFSTLEIQRTEQGDSAMYLCASSSSGYVDTQYFGPGTRLTVL.

The rearrangement links TRBV7-8 to TRBJ1-1, with D possibly being TRBD1 (6 bases). V lost 5 bases and J lost 3, with 13 bases in between. This CDR3 has 14 residues. Germline loops: CDR1 SGHVS, CDR2 FQNEAQ. For the CDR3, the DNA is TGTGCCAGCAGCCTAAGACAGGTTGACACTGAAGCTTTCTTT. It translates to CASSLRQVDTEAFF.

This clone has only a few counts. The CDR3 region is CASSAGRGSYEQYF. The CDR3 DNA is TGTGCCAGTTCAGCGGGGAGGGGATCCTACGAGCAGTACTTC. The V call is TRBV2, the J call TRBJ2-7, with 7 positions matching TRBD2. The germline V gene has CDR1 SNHLY and CDR2 FYNNEI. The CDR3 is 14 amino acids. The V and J ends lost 9 bases and 1 base, in that order; junction bases with no gene match: 9.

A note on this clone: At one end the junction does not follow the germline gene, possibly because of a read error. The chain uses TRBV4-1 and TRBJ2-7; the D is unclear. The CDR3 extends over 15 amino acids. CDR1 is MGHRA and CDR2 is YSYEKL in the germline V gene. The CDR3 DNA follows: TGCGCCAGCAGCCCTTACCATTCTCGACACAGCCAAAAGAGGTTC. This translates into CASSPYHSRHSQKRF.

The gene calls are TRBV2 and TRBJ2-1; D might be TRBD1 or TRBD2, each matching 7 bases. V lost 8 bases, J lost 8 bases, and 16 bases lay in between. This CDR3 has 13 residues. Germline V lookup: CDR1 SNHLY, CDR2 FYNNEI. The CDR3 loop reads CASAGGLLYEQFF. In DNA form, the CDR3 reads TGTGCCAGCGCAGGGGGACTACTTTATGAGCAGTTCTTC. The whole variable domain, filled in from reference TRBV2 and TRBJ2-1, reads EPEVTQTPSHQVTQMGQEVILRCVPISNHLYFYWYRQILGQKVEFLVSFYNNEISEKSEIFDDQFSVERPDGSNFTLKIRSTKLEDSAMYFCASAGGLLYEQFFGPGTRLTVL.

This clone came up once. The chain joins TRBV7-8 to TRBJ2-2; 8 bases are a match to TRBD2. The CDR3 runs to 17 residues. Germline-derived CDR1 and CDR2 are SGHVS and FQNEAQ. J lost 2 bases, V lost 2 bases, and 7 bases had no gene match. In DNA form, the CDR3 reads TGTGCCAGCAGCTTATGGTCGAGCGGGGGAAACACCGGGGAGCTGTTTTTT. Translation gives CASSLWSSGGNTGELFF.

Only one count was recorded for this clone. The chain has TRBV6-4 and TRBJ2-2; D is possibly TRBD1 (6 bases). This CDR3 region has 13 residues. V was pared by 2 bases and J by 6 bases, with 7 bases between. CDR1 and CDR2 (germline): MRHNA, SNTAGT. The CDR3 sequence: CASSDGGAGELFF. CDR3 DNA: TGTGCCAGCAGTGACGGGGGCGCCGGGGAGCTGTTTTTT.

The chain has TRBV9 and TRBJ1-1; D possibly corresponds to TRBD1 (6 bases). V was shortened by 1 base and J by 3 bases, with 13 bases between the two germline ends. The CDR3 runs to 15 residues. CDR1 SGDLS and CDR2 YYNGEE come from the germline V gene. DNA of the CDR3: TGTGCCAGCAGCGTACTCGGTTCAGGGGACACTGAAGCTTTCTTT. This gives the protein CASSVLGSGDTEAFF.